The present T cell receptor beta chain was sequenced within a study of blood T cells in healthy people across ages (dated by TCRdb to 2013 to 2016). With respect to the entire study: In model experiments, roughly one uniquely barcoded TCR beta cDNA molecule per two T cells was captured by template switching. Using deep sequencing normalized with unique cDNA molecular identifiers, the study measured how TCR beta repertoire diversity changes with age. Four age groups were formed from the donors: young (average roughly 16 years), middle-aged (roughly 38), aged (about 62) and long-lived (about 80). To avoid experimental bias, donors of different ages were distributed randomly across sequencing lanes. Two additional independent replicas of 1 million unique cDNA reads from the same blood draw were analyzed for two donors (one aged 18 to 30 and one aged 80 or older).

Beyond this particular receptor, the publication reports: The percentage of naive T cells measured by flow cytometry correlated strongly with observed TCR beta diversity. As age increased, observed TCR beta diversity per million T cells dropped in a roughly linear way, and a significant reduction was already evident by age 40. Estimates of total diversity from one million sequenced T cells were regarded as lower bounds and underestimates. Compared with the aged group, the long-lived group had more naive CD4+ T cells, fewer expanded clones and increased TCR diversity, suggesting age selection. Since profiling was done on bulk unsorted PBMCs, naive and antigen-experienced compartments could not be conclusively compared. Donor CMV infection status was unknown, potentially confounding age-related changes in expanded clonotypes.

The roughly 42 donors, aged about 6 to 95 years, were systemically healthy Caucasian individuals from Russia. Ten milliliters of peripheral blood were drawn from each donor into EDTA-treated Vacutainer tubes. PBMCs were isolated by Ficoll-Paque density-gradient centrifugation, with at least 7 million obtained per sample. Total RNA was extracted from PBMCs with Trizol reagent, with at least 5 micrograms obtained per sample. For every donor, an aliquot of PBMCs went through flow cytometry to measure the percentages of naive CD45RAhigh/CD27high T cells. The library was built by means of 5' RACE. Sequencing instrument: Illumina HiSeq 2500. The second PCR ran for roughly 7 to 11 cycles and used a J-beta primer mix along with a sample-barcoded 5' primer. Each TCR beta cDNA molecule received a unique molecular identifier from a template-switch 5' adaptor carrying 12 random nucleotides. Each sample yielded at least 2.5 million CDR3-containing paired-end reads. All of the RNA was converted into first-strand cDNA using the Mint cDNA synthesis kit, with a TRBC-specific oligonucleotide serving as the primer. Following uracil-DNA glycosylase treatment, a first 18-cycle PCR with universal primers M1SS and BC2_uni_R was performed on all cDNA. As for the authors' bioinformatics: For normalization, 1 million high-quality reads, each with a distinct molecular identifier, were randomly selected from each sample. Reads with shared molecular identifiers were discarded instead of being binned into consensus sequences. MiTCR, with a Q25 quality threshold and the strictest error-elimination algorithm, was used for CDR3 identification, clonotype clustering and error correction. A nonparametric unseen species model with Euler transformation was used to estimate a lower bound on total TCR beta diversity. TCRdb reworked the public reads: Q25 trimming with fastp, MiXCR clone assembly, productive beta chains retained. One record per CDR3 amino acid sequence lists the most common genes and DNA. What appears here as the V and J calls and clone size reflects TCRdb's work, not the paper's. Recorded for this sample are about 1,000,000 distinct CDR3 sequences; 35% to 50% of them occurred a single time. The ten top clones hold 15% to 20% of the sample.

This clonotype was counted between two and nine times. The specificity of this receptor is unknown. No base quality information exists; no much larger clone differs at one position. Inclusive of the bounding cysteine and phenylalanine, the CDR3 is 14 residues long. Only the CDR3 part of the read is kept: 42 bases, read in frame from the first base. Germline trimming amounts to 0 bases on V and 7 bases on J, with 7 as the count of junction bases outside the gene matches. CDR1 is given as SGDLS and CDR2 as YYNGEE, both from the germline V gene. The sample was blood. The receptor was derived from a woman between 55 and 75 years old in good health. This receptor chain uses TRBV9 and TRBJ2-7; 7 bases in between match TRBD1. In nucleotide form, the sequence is TGTGCCAGCAGCGTAGGAGACAGGGTGGGGGAGCAGTACTTC. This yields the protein CASSVGDRVGEQYF.